These T cell receptor beta chains were read from a single sample in a study of T cells in localized non-small cell lung cancer. TCRdb keeps only in-frame clones here, not all; method: immunoSEQ multiplex PCR. The table lists about 48,000 clones, around three quarters of them singletons. The sequences come from peripheral blood, collected before any cancer treatment. The receptors stem from a man between 40 and 70 years old with stage I squamous cell lung carcinoma. The CDR3 runs from the conserved cysteine through the conserved F or W. The D gene is left open where the match is weak. Clone size is given for some rows only: seen once, a few or many times, or a class if the clone is expanded.

CDR3aa: CASSLGAARGGNTIYF
abundance: .
d_gene: .
v_gene: TRBV7-6
j_gene: TRBJ1-3

CDR3aa: CASSQEGTGTTRYGYTF
abundance: .
d_gene: TRBD1
v_gene: TRBV4-1
j_gene: TRBJ1-2

CDR3aa: CASSLEPSGGAGWRETQYF
abundance: .
d_gene: TRBD2
v_gene: TRBV5-8
j_gene: TRBJ2-5

CDR3aa: CSVESSTDTQYF
abundance: .
d_gene: .
v_gene: TRBV29-1
j_gene: TRBJ2-3

CDR3aa: CASSQEGTSLFYEQYF
abundance: .
d_gene: TRBD2
v_gene: TRBV4-2
j_gene: TRBJ2-7

CDR3aa: CASSVEGSGRQETQYF
abundance: many
d_gene: .
v_gene: TRBV9
j_gene: TRBJ2-5

CDR3aa: CASSSAGRRTEAFF
abundance: once
d_gene: .
v_gene: TRBV28
j_gene: TRBJ1-1

CDR3aa: CASSRGAVGEETQYF
abundance: .
d_gene: .
v_gene: TRBV5-1
j_gene: TRBJ2-5

CDR3aa: CASTSWAGYGYTF
abundance: .
d_gene: .
v_gene: TRBV2
j_gene: TRBJ1-2

CDR3aa: CASSLSTGADSPLHF
abundance: .
d_gene: .
v_gene: TRBV27
j_gene: TRBJ1-6

CDR3aa: CASLVAANYGYTF
abundance: .
d_gene: .
v_gene: TRBV2
j_gene: TRBJ1-2

CDR3aa: CASSLRAGTDTQYF
abundance: .
d_gene: .
v_gene: TRBV11-2
j_gene: TRBJ2-3

CDR3aa: CASSPQRYEQYF
abundance: .
d_gene: .
v_gene: TRBV28
j_gene: TRBJ2-7

CDR3aa: CAWNWGQGASEQYF
abundance: .
d_gene: TRBD1
v_gene: TRBV30
j_gene: TRBJ2-7

CDR3aa: CAARWGETEAFF
abundance: .
d_gene: .
v_gene: TRBV6-1
j_gene: TRBJ1-1

CDR3aa: CASSWTQGTDTQYF
abundance: .
d_gene: .
v_gene: TRBV5-6
j_gene: TRBJ2-3

CDR3aa: CASSADLLAFSYEQYF
abundance: .
d_gene: .
v_gene: TRBV25-1
j_gene: TRBJ2-7

CDR3aa: CASSRDSPTEAFF
abundance: few
d_gene: .
v_gene: TRBV7-2
j_gene: TRBJ1-1

CDR3aa: CAISEATNEKLFF
abundance: .
d_gene: .
v_gene: TRBV10-3
j_gene: TRBJ1-4

CDR3aa: CASGGYSTEAFF
abundance: .
d_gene: .
v_gene: TRBV28
j_gene: TRBJ1-1

CDR3aa: CASSIGAGGQETQYF
abundance: .
d_gene: TRBD2
v_gene: TRBV19
j_gene: TRBJ2-5

CDR3aa: CASSPQGNHGYTF
abundance: .
d_gene: .
v_gene: TRBV7-9
j_gene: TRBJ1-2

CDR3aa: CASSQVPGAEQFF
abundance: .
d_gene: .
v_gene: TRBV4-2
j_gene: TRBJ2-1

CDR3aa: CASSPGTYEQYF
abundance: .
d_gene: .
v_gene: TRBV5-6
j_gene: TRBJ2-7

CDR3aa: CAWSAHPTGTENSPLHF
abundance: .
d_gene: TRBD1
v_gene: TRBV30
j_gene: TRBJ1-6

CDR3aa: CASSHYRNPSTDTQYF
abundance: once
d_gene: .
v_gene: TRBV4-1
j_gene: TRBJ2-3

CDR3aa: CAWSVQGNQPQHF
abundance: few
d_gene: TRBD1
v_gene: TRBV30
j_gene: TRBJ1-5

CDR3aa: CASSILRRGPKPSDYGYTF
abundance: .
d_gene: .
v_gene: TRBV18
j_gene: TRBJ1-2

CDR3aa: CASSVDWTSNEQFF
abundance: .
d_gene: .
v_gene: TRBV9
j_gene: TRBJ2-1

CDR3aa: CASSQGLTNNEKLFF
abundance: .
d_gene: .
v_gene: TRBV4-3
j_gene: TRBJ1-4

CDR3aa: CSVEGGGWPDTQYF
abundance: .
d_gene: TRBD2
v_gene: TRBV29-1
j_gene: TRBJ2-3

CDR3aa: CASSLADSSGNTIYF
abundance: once
d_gene: .
v_gene: TRBV7-9
j_gene: TRBJ1-3

CDR3aa: CASKTGNTGELFF
abundance: .
d_gene: .
v_gene: TRBV7-2
j_gene: TRBJ2-2

CDR3aa: CATSMRLNTEAFF
abundance: few
d_gene: .
v_gene: TRBV15
j_gene: TRBJ1-1

CDR3aa: CASSITPRRTEAFF
abundance: few
d_gene: .
v_gene: TRBV19
j_gene: TRBJ1-1

CDR3aa: CASSLVGDGNTEAFF
abundance: .
d_gene: .
v_gene: TRBV18
j_gene: TRBJ1-1

CDR3aa: CASRRFSGNTIYF
abundance: .
d_gene: .
v_gene: TRBV19
j_gene: TRBJ1-3

CDR3aa: CASSQDGRQPQHF
abundance: .
d_gene: .
v_gene: TRBV4-3
j_gene: TRBJ1-5

CDR3aa: CASSEMGTVGSPLHF
abundance: .
d_gene: TRBD1
v_gene: TRBV2
j_gene: TRBJ1-6

CDR3aa: CASSQRRQNKLSGNTIYF
abundance: few
d_gene: .
v_gene: TRBV4-1
j_gene: TRBJ1-3

CDR3aa: CASSDPGAWTYLGNEQFF
abundance: .
d_gene: .
v_gene: TRBV25-1
j_gene: TRBJ2-1

CDR3aa: CASNSLMDVGEQFF
abundance: .
d_gene: .
v_gene: TRBV6-5
j_gene: TRBJ2-1

CDR3aa: CASSHAPGRSPLHF
abundance: .
d_gene: .
v_gene: TRBV14
j_gene: TRBJ1-6

CDR3aa: CASSLVQGAYKYF
abundance: .
d_gene: .
v_gene: TRBV7-9
j_gene: TRBJ2-7

CDR3aa: CASSLNGGYEQYF
abundance: .
d_gene: .
v_gene: TRBV7-3
j_gene: TRBJ2-7